Below, 9 T cell receptor beta chains from the same sample are listed, as sequenced in a study of T cell responses to AZD1222 COVID-19 vaccine. Data came from immunoSEQ multiplex PCR; TCRdb stores just in-frame clones and leaves some out. This table holds around 130,000 clones, about 94% found once. The sequenced sample was peripheral blood, obtained 28 days after the second AZD1222 dose. These TCRs come from an adult who received the AZD1222 COVID-19 vaccine.

V and J are TRBV12-3 or TRBV12-4 and TRBJ2-7; TRBD1 matches 8 bases. The length of the CDR3 is 13 residues. The V segment lost 3 bases and the J segment 6 bases; nucleotides outside the gene matches: 4. The CDR3 region has the DNA TGTGCCAGCAGTTTGATGGACAGGGCCGAGCAGTACTTC. It encodes CASSLMDRAEQYF.

The chain joins TRBV9 to TRBJ1-5; D remains unclear. Germline V lookup: CDR1 SGDLS, CDR2 YYNGEE. This CDR3 comprises 15 residues. The V end was cut by 3 bases, the J end by 5 bases, with 15 bases between. CDR3 loop: CASSAGSTAHQPQHF. The CDR3 coding sequence is TGTGCCAGCAGCGCGGGATCGACGGCGCATCAGCCCCAGCATTTT.

The J gene is TRBJ1-5, the V gene TRBV5-8; D is ambiguous. Trimming took 0 bases from V and 5 from J, leaving 6 bases between them. The CDR3 loop spans 13 amino acids. Germline CDR1 SGHTS, CDR2 YDEGEE. CDR3 sequence reads: CASSLENHQPQHF. For the CDR3, the DNA is TGTGCCAGCAGCTTGGAGAATCATCAGCCCCAGCATTTT.

The table lists this clone with a count of one. Relative to the germline gene, one junction end is altered; a read error may explain this. V gene TRBV3-1 (or the pseudogene TRBV3-2) combines with J gene TRBJ2-5, with 9 positions matching TRBD2. The CDR3 spans 16 residues. Germline V CDR1 and CDR2: LGHDT, YNNKEL (reference sequence). The CDR3 here is CASSEEDQRGEETQYF. DNA of the CDR3: TGTGCCAGCAGCGAAGAGGACCAGCGGGGGGAAGAGACCCAGTACTTC.

J is TRBJ2-7 and V is TRBV24-1; D is perhaps TRBD2 (6 bases). V lost 1 base and J 6 bases, leaving 9 bases between the germline ends. CDR1 and CDR2 from the germline V gene are KGHDR and SFDVKD. CDR3 size: 13 residues. The CDR3 here is CATSDFLEGEQYF. DNA for the CDR3: TGTGCCACCAGTGATTTTCTGGAGGGCGAGCAGTACTTC.

The V and J genes are TRBV5-1 and TRBJ2-7, with 12 nucleotides matching TRBD2. The CDR3 has 14 residues. CDR1 SGHRS and CDR2 YFSETQ come from the germline V gene. V lost 7 bases and J lost 3; bases outside the gene matches: 5. The CDR3 protein is CASSRTSGNYEQYF. CDR3 sequence (DNA): TGCGCCAGCTCACGGACTAGCGGGAACTACGAGCAGTACTTC.

The genes are TRBV4-3 and TRBJ2-2; the D gene is possibly TRBD2 (6 bases). Trimming cost V 1 base and J 4 bases, with 19 bases left between them. This CDR3 region has 18 residues. The germline gives CDR1 LGHNA, CDR2 YSLEER. The CDR3: CASSQVLSTSLVTGELFF. The CDR3 nucleotides are TGCGCCAGCAGCCAAGTCTTATCGACTAGTCTGGTCACCGGGGAGCTGTTTTTT.

V is TRBV7-9 and J is TRBJ1-2; D perhaps matches TRBD1 (5 bases). Trimming pared 7 bases from V and 4 bases from J, leaving 13 bases between. The CDR3 spans 13 residues. The germline CDR1 and CDR2 sequences are SEHNR and FQNEAQ (reference sequence). The CDR3 protein is CASTGDGFYGYTF. The DNA of the CDR3 is TGTGCCAGCACCGGGGACGGATTCTATGGCTACACCTTC.

The chain recombines TRBV15 with TRBJ2-2; D gene uncertain. The germline V gene encodes CDR1 LNHNV and CDR2 YYDKDF (reference sequence). V was cut by 0 bases and J by 0 bases, with 11 bases left in between. The CDR3 contains 17 residues. The CDR3 DNA reads TGTGCCACCAGCAGAGATCTTACCCCTCCGAACACCGGGGAGCTGTTTTTT. It codes for CATSRDLTPPNTGELFF.